The rows below give T cell receptor beta chains drawn from one sample of a study of T cells after posttransplantation cyclophosphamide. The repertoire was sequenced with immunoSEQ multiplex PCR; TCRdb's copy has only in-frame clones and lacks some. This sample carries roughly 34,000 clones, none of them present only once. Material: PBMCs. The receptors here all came from a woman aged 30 to 39 in good health and a related stem cell transplant donor. CDR3s include the opening cysteine and the closing phenylalanine or tryptophan. D genes are given only for firm matches. The size of a clone is reported for some rows only, either as once, few or many, or as a class for expanded clones.

clone_size j_call d_call v_call cdr3_nt cdr3_aa
few TRBJ2-6 NA TRBV9 TGTGCCAGCAGCCAAACAGGAGGTTCTGGGGCCAACGTCCTGACTTTC CASSQTGGSGANVLTF
many TRBJ1-1 TRBD1 TRBV7-2 TGTGCCAGCAGCGCAAACAGGGGAACTGAAGCTTTCTTT CASSANRGTEAFF
many TRBJ2-1 NA TRBV5-1 TGCGCCAGCAGCTTTCTACAGGGAGATTACAATGAGCAGTTCTTC CASSFLQGDYNEQFF
many TRBJ1-5 NA TRBV12-3/TRBV12-4 TGTGCCAGCAGTTTTACCGGCCCAGGAGGCAATCAGCCCCAGCATTTT CASSFTGPGGNQPQHF
many TRBJ1-2 TRBD1 TRBV15 TGTGCCACCAGCCCGGCAATCCCTACAGGGGGCGGTAACTATGGCTACACCTTC CATSPAIPTGGGNYGYTF
many TRBJ2-4 TRBD2 TRBV4-1 TGCGCCAGCAGCCAAGATCGGGAGCGGGGGAACAAAAACATTCAGTACTTC CASSQDRERGNKNIQYF
many TRBJ1-1 TRBD1 TRBV11-2 TGTGCCAGCAGCTCAACCGGGACAGGGATTTTGAACGGGGCTTTCTTT CASSSTGTGILNGAFF
many TRBJ1-4 NA TRBV6-2/TRBV6-3 TGTGCCAGCAGTTACTCCGTACGAGGTGAAAAACTGTTTTTT CASSYSVRGEKLFF
many TRBJ2-7 NA TRBV7-2 TGTGCCAGCAGCTCCTTTACCTACGAGCAGTACTTC CASSSFTYEQYF
NA TRBJ2-3 TRBD2 TRBV7-8 TGTGCCAGCAGCTTAGAAGCGGGGGGCCATAGGGTATGGGATACGCAGTATTTT CASSLEAGGHRVWDTQYF
many TRBJ2-3 NA TRBV19 TGTGCCAGTAGTATACGGCGGGCAGGTAGCACAGATACGCAGTATTTT CASSIRRAGSTDTQYF
NA TRBJ2-5 NA TRBV5-1 TGCGCCAGCAGCTTGGTGCCAGGGGCTGGGGAGACCCAGTACTTC CASSLVPGAGETQYF
many TRBJ1-1 TRBD1 TRBV19 TGTGCCAGTAGTATAGTTAGGGGACAGGGGCCGAACACTGAAGCTTTCTTT CASSIVRGQGPNTEAFF
many TRBJ2-2 NA TRBV27 TGTGCCAGCACCTTAAAGGGGCTAGGTCGAGACGGGGAGCTGTTTTTT CASTLKGLGRDGELFF
many TRBJ2-7 NA TRBV7-2 TGTGCCAGCAGCTTCTCTACGGGTCCCTCCTACGAGCAGTACTTC CASSFSTGPSYEQYF
many TRBJ1-3 NA TRBV12-3/TRBV12-4 TGTGCCAGCACGGACACCCGCTCTGGAAACACCATATATTTT CASTDTRSGNTIYF
many TRBJ1-2 NA TRBV6-5 TGTGCCAGCAGTTTTGGGGCGAACTATGGCTACACCTTC CASSFGANYGYTF
many TRBJ2-7 TRBD2 TRBV15 TGTGCCACCAGCAGGGGACTAGCGGGGGGAGTCGAGCAGTACTTC CATSRGLAGGVEQYF
NA TRBJ2-3 TRBD2 TRBV4-1 TGCGCCAGCAGCCAGGATCATGTTAGGGCTAGCGGGGGGGCTCGGGATACGCAGTATTTT CASSQDHVRASGGARDTQYF
many TRBJ2-2 TRBD2 TRBV12-3/TRBV12-4 TGTGCCAGCAGCAGGTGGGGGGGAGGCGCCGGGGAGCTGTTTTTT CASSRWGGGAGELFF
many TRBJ1-2 NA TRBV12-3/TRBV12-4 TGTGCCAGCAGTTTAATACAGGTCTCTGGCTACACCTTC CASSLIQVSGYTF
many TRBJ1-1 NA TRBV10-3 TGTGCCATCAGCGACAGCACGAACACTGAAGCTTTCTTT CAISDSTNTEAFF
many TRBJ1-3 NA TRBV4-2 TGTGCCAGCAGCCAGAGCCCAGGGCTGGAGCGAAACACCATATATTTT CASSQSPGLERNTIYF
NA TRBJ2-2 TRBD1 TRBV6-6 TGTGCCAGCAGGGGCCCCACAGGGGCGAACACCGGGGAGCTGTTTTTT CASRGPTGANTGELFF
NA TRBJ2-3 TRBD2 TRBV5-6 TGTGCCAGCAGCTCTGCGGGACTAGCGGTCACAGATACGCAGTATTTT CASSSAGLAVTDTQYF
few TRBJ1-6 NA TRBV5-4 TGTGCCAGCAGCAGACCGGGGGGGGAGGGGACCCTCCACTTT CASSRPGGEGTLHF
many TRBJ1-1 NA TRBV2 TGTGCCAGCAAAGTAGAAATCTACGTTTTGAACACTGAAGCTTTCTTT CASKVEIYVLNTEAFF
many TRBJ1-2 NA TRBV10-3 TGTGCCATCAGTGAATCCGGGAACTATGGCTACACCTTC CAISESGNYGYTF
many TRBJ1-1 TRBD1 TRBV18 TGTGCCAGCTCACCGGGACAGGTGAACACTGAAGCTTTCTTT CASSPGQVNTEAFF
NA TRBJ1-1 NA TRBV30 TGTGCCTGGAGTCTAAACACTGAAGCTTTCTTT CAWSLNTEAFF
few TRBJ1-2 NA TRBV9 TGTGCCAGCAGCCCCGTAGTGCGGCCAGCCTCTAACTATGGCTACACCTTC CASSPVVRPASNYGYTF
many TRBJ1-1 NA TRBV9 TGTGCCAGCAGTGAGGGTAGTGACACTGAAGCTTTCTTT CASSEGSDTEAFF
many TRBJ1-3 NA TRBV28 TGTGCCAGCAGTTTAGTCACAGGGTCTTCTGGAAACACCATATATTTT CASSLVTGSSGNTIYF
NA TRBJ2-5 NA TRBV29-1 TGCAGCCAGGAGAGGAGGCACGAGACCCAGTACTTC CSQERRHETQYF
many TRBJ2-2 NA TRBV15 TGTGCCACCAGCAGCCGACAGGACACCGGGGAGCTGTTTTTT CATSSRQDTGELFF
many TRBJ1-2 NA TRBV19 TGTGCCAGTAGTATACAGACAGAGTATGGCTACACCTTC CASSIQTEYGYTF
many TRBJ1-5 NA TRBV5-1 TGCGCCAGCAGCTTGGCCCCTGGGGCGGATAGCAATCAGCCCCAGCATTTT CASSLAPGADSNQPQHF
many TRBJ1-5 NA TRBV4-3 TGCGCCAGCAGCCAAGATGCGAGGGGCAATCAGCCCCAGCATTTT CASSQDARGNQPQHF
many TRBJ1-1 NA TRBV7-3 TGTGCCAGCAGCTCCGGCAGGGGAACTGAAGCTTTCTTT CASSSGRGTEAFF
many TRBJ2-3 NA TRBV7-3 TGTGCCAGCAGCTTAATCGGGGGCACAGATACGCAGTATTTT CASSLIGGTDTQYF
many TRBJ2-2 TRBD1 TRBV2 TGTGCCAGCAGCGACAGGGGGTACACCGGGGAGCTGTTTTTT CASSDRGYTGELFF
many TRBJ2-7 TRBD2 TRBV6-2/TRBV6-3 TGTGCCAGCAGTACCCGACTAGCGCATAGGAACGAGCAGTACTTC CASSTRLAHRNEQYF
NA TRBJ1-4 TRBD1 TRBV28 TGTGCCAGCAGTCCCTCCCGGGACAGGGGTAATGAAAAACTGTTTTTT CASSPSRDRGNEKLFF
NA TRBJ1-1 TRBD1 TRBV6-2/TRBV6-3 TGTGCCAGCAGCCAGACAGGGAGGAAGAACACTGAAGCTTTCTTT CASSQTGRKNTEAFF
many TRBJ1-4 NA TRBV19 TGTGCCAGTACCCCGGGCCAAAGGGGTGAAAAACTGTTTTTT CASTPGQRGEKLFF
many TRBJ1-1 NA TRBV5-4 TGTGCCAGCAGCTCGAGGGCTAAGCCTGAAGCTTTCTTT CASSSRAKPEAFF
many TRBJ2-5 TRBD1 TRBV28 TGTGCCAGCGAGGGACAGGGGGGAGAGACCCAGTACTTC CASEGQGGETQYF
few TRBJ1-1 TRBD1 TRBV19 TGTGCCAGTACCCAAGACAGGGGATGGACTGAAGCTTTCTTT CASTQDRGWTEAFF
many TRBJ1-6 NA TRBV19 TGTGCCAGTAGCCACAGAGAGGGGAATTCACCCCTCCACTTT CASSHREGNSPLHF
many TRBJ2-1 NA TRBV6-5 TGTGCCAGCAGCCGGGGGGCCCACTCCTACAATGAGCAGTTCTTC CASSRGAHSYNEQFF
few TRBJ1-2 TRBD1 TRBV6-5 TGTGCCAGCATTACGCAGGGGGCTGGAGGCTACACCTTC CASITQGAGGYTF
many TRBJ1-1 TRBD1 TRBV6-2/TRBV6-3 TGTGCCAGCAGTTACTCAGGACAGGGCTACACTGAAGCTTTCTTT CASSYSGQGYTEAFF